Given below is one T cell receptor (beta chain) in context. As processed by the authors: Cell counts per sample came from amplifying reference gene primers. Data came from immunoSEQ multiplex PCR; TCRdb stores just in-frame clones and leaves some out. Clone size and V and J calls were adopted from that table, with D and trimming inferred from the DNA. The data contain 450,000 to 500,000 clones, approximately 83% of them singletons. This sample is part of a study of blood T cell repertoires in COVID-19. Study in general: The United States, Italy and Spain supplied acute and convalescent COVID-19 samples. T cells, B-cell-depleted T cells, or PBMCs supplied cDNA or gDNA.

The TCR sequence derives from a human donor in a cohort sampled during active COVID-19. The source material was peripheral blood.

CDR3 sequence: CASSLQKGTDTQYF. CDR3 bases: TGTGCCAGCAGCTTACAGAAAGGCACAGATACGCAGTATTTT. This chain uses TRBV7-3 with TRBJ2-3; no clear D. The CDR3 extends over 14 amino acids. Germline CDR1 SGHTA, CDR2 FQGTGA. The V end was cut by 2 bases, the J end by 1 base, with 7 bases between.